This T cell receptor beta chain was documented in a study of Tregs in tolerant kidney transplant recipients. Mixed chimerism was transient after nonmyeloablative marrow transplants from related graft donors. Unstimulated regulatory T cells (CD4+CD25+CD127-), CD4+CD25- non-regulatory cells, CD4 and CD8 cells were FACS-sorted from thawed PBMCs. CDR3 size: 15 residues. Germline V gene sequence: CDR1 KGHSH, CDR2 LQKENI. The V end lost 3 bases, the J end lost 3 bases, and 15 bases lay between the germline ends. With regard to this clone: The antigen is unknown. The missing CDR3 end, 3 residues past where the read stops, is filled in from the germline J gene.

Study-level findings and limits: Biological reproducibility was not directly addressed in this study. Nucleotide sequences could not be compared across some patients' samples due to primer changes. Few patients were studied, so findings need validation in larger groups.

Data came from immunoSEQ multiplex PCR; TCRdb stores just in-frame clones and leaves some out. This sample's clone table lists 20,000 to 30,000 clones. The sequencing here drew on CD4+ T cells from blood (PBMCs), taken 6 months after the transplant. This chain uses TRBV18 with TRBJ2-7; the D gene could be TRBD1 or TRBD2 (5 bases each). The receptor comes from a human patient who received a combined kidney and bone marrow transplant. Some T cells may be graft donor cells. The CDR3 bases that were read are TGTGCCAGCTCACCGACGGGCGAGGGGCGCTACGAG. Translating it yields CASSPTGEGRYE. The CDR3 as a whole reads CASSPTGEGRYEQYF.